The sequence of this TCR beta chain was determined in a study of response to subunit inactivated influenza vaccine. The CDR3 is 13 residues long. Deletions cut 1 base from V and 0 bases from J, with 6 bases between. Germline V gene data show CDR1 as SQVTM and CDR2 as ANQGSEA. One entry per CDR3 protein, called by TCRdb with MiXCR from the RT-PCR reads. The sample records hundreds of thousands of distinct CDR3 sequences, 10% to 12% being singletons. Turning to this clonotype: Its antigen is not known.

Overall study results and limits: Each seasonal influenza vaccination recruits few new T cells, the authors suggested.

This same sample was also taken into another study, of T cells expressing NK-cell markers. This second study says: It was by 5'RACE template switching with UMIs that TCR beta cDNA was made. What restricted sorting to alpha-beta TCR T cells in several experiments was an anti-gamma-delta TCR antibody. Where a handful of donors were concerned, these clonotypes also led the CD3+CD56-NKG2C+ fraction. Whether expanded NKG2C+ T cell clones recognized HCMV stayed uncertain.

The chain recombines TRBV29-1 with TRBJ2-5; a weak D match, TRBD2 (6 bases). The sequencing here drew on PBMCs from blood, taken on the day of vaccination. This TCR was recovered from a man aged 50-59 years who received an inactivated influenza vaccine. This CDR3 is CSVEGGDQETQYF. CDR3 in DNA: TGCAGCGTTGAAGGGGGGGACCAAGAGACCCAGTACTTC.